This T cell receptor (beta chain) was documented in a study of blood T cell repertoires in COVID-19. At the level of the study: From the United States, Italy and Spain came samples of acute and convalescent COVID-19.

This table comes from immunoSEQ multiplex PCR, and its TCRdb copy is limited to in-frame clones, with some not included. In the table there are almost 500,000 clones, around nine tenths of which are singletons. Enrolled through a virtual design, the participants were between roughly 18 and 89 years of age and came from some 26 US areas. Grouping used clinical history reported by participants in a survey and questionnaire. Germline V gives CDR1 MGHRA, CDR2 YSYEKL. V was trimmed by 10 bases and J by 0 bases, leaving 12 bases between them. The CDR3 has 14 amino acids. The sequence was obtained from a woman aged 55-70 years who had recovered from COVID-19. The V call is TRBV4-1, the J call TRBJ1-4; D is unclear. Sequencing input: PBMCs or T cells enriched from blood (not recorded which). CDR3 sequence reads: CATSVSTTNEKLFF. The CDR3, as DNA: TGCGCCACCTCAGTTTCCACAACTAATGAAAAACTGTTTTTT.